What follows is one T cell receptor (beta chain) and its context. The TCR library was built from RNA with a 3' RACE protocol and unique molecular identifiers. TCRdb used MiXCR to reprocess the 3' RACE reads, holding one entry per CDR3 protein. Among more than 75,000 distinct CDR3 sequences listed, about 6.9% were seen once. The sample is drawn from a study of HIV-infected children after antiretroviral therapy interruption. Background on the study: Continuous-treatment samples came from weeks 0, 48 and 150.

The CDR3 runs to 14 residues. The V and J ends lost 6 bases and 0 bases respectively, with 11 bases between them. The germline gives CDR1 MNHNS, CDR2 SASEGT. The treatment: PENTA 11 planned treatment interruption arm or continuous ART arm. From thawed PBMCs, naive CD4+ CD45RA+ CD45RO- T cells were sorted. This chain uses TRBV6-1 with TRBJ1-1; D is undetermined. The sequencing here drew on CD45RA+ CD4+ T cells from PBMCs, pooled from several time points, taken from a donor given antiretroviral therapy, either interrupted or continuous. Specified subset: naive CD4+ CD45RA+ CD45RO- T cells. The origin of this receptor is a pool of human donors with HIV. In DNA, the CDR3 is TGTGCCAGCAGCGCTATATTTATGAACACTGAAGCTTTCTTT. It translates to CASSAIFMNTEAFF.